Below, one T cell receptor beta chain is given with its context. The antigen remains undetermined. This entry comes from a study of T cells in Graves' hyperthyroidism and ophthalmopathy. Study conclusions and caveats: Ophthalmopathy was predicted by the model a median of approximately 6 months ahead of onset.

RNA transcripts gave rise to amplified TCR beta CDR3 regions. HTBI primers drove first-round RT-PCR of the TCR CDR3. TCRdb reanalysed the multiplex PCR reads using MiXCR and keeps one entry per CDR3 protein. The sample records almost 50,000 distinct CDR3 sequences, 54% being singletons. The germline V gene encodes CDR1 MGHDK and CDR2 SYGVNS. Trimming stripped 8 bases from V and 0 bases from J, with 19 bases between. The CDR3 has 16 residues. This TCR derives from a man younger than 35 with Graves' hyperthyroidism. The source material was peripheral blood or thyroid tissue (not recorded which). The rearrangement links TRBV25-1 to TRBJ1-1; a possible D gene is TRBD1 (5 bases). CDR3 amino acids: CASGGFHGAVNTEAFF. CDR3 nucleotide sequence: TGTGCCAGCGGAGGGTTTCATGGGGCGGTGAACACTGAAGCTTTCTTT.